One TCR beta chain is described in this entry. Its specificity is unknown. From RNA transcripts, TCR beta CDR3 regions were amplified. The HTBI set primed first-round TCR CDR3 RT-PCR. TCRdb redid the calling of the multiplex PCR reads with MiXCR, one entry per CDR3 protein. There are 600,000 or so distinct CDR3 sequences in the sample; around 42% occur only once, and approximately 8.2% lies in the top ten. There are 15 residues in the CDR3. The V gene's germline CDR1 is SEHNR and CDR2 FQNEAQ (reference sequence). V was cut by 5 bases and J by 0 bases, with 14 bases left in between. Among the patients, aged 18 to 65, hyperthyroidism was newly diagnosed and had lasted under 2 months. Clinical symptoms, serum thyroxine and TRAb, thyroid ultrasound and orbital computed tomography were used for the diagnoses. The sample originates from a study of T cells in Graves' hyperthyroidism and ophthalmopathy. General study results and limits: Most thyroid-expanded clonotypes above 0.001 were also found in blood.

The rearrangement uses TRBV7-9 and TRBJ2-7; the D gene is possibly TRBD2 (6 bases). Sequenced sample: peripheral blood or thyroid tissue (not recorded which). This TCR came from a young woman with Graves' hyperthyroidism. The CDR3 reads CASSERDLSSYEQYF. In DNA, the CDR3 is TGTGCCAGCAGCGAGAGGGACTTGAGCTCCTACGAGCAGTACTTC.